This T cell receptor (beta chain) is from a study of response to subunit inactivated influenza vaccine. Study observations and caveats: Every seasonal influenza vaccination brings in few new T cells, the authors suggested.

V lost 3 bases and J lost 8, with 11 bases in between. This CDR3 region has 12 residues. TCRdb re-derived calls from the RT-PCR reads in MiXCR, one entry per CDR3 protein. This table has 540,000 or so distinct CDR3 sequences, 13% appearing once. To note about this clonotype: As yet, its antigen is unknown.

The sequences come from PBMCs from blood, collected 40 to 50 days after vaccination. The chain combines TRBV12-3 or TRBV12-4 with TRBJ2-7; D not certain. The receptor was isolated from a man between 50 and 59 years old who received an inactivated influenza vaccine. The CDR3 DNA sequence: TGTGCCAGCAGTTTCCTGAATGACAAGCAGTACTTC. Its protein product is CASSFLNDKQYF.